These 19 T cell receptor beta chains originate from one sample sequenced in a study of blood T cell repertoires in COVID-19. TCRdb's table, derived via immunoSEQ multiplex PCR, lists solely in-frame clones and lacks some. The data show 120,000 to 150,000 clones, about 86% seen once. Source material: peripheral blood. These receptors were taken from a woman aged 55-75 years with acute or convalescent COVID-19.

The chain is built from TRBV6-5 and TRBJ2-7; weak D call: TRBD1 (6 bases). Germline CDR1 is MNHEY and CDR2 is SVGAGI. Trimming took off 6 bases at V and 6 bases at J, with 12 bases between the two ends. The CDR3 is made up of 12 amino acids. The CDR3 region has the DNA TGTGCCAGCAGGGGGCCAGGGGCCGAGCAGTACTTC. The encoded protein is CASRGPGAEQYF.

This chain connects TRBV12-5 to TRBJ1-6; 8 bases agree with TRBD1. Germline V CDR1 and CDR2: LGHNT, FRNRAP. V gave up 5 bases and J gave up 10 bases; unmatched junction bases: 7. This CDR3 has 14 residues. The CDR3 region has the DNA TGTGCTAGTGGTCTCGGACAGGGCCGGTCACCCCTCCACTTT. Amino acid sequence: CASGLGQGRSPLHF.

V is TRBV15 and J is TRBJ2-1; tentatively, D is TRBD2 (6 bases). The CDR3 extends over 16 amino acids. Germline lookup yields CDR1 LNHNV and CDR2 YYDKDF (reference sequence). V dropped 5 bases and J dropped 1 base, with 15 bases sitting between them. CDR3 sequence: CATSARLGLSYNEQFF. For the CDR3, the DNA is TGTGCCACCAGCGCCCGACTAGGCTTGTCCTACAATGAGCAGTTCTTC.

The V call is TRBV25-1, the J call TRBJ2-2, with 8 positions matching TRBD1. There are 15 residues in the CDR3. Germline V gene sequence: CDR1 MGHDK, CDR2 SYGVNS. V was pared by 4 bases and J by 3 bases, with 4 bases of the junction left unmatched. The chain's CDR3 is CASSGGQGDTGELFF. CDR3 nucleotide sequence: TGTGCCAGCAGTGGAGGACAGGGTGACACCGGGGAGCTGTTTTTT.

The V gene is TRBV27, the J gene TRBJ2-7, with D tentatively TRBD2 (8 bases). CDR1 is MNHEY and CDR2 is SMNVEV in the germline V gene (reference sequence). Trimming pared 2 bases from V and 7 bases from J, leaving 15 bases between. CDR3 size: 14 residues. Written as DNA, the CDR3 is TGTGCCAGCAGTTTAATGGGACAGCGGGGGGAGCAGTACTTC. Protein sequence: CASSLMGQRGEQYF.

The rearrangement joins TRBV5-4 to TRBJ2-7; weak D call: TRBD1 (6 bases). The CDR3 loop spans 13 amino acids. CDR1 is SGHNT and CDR2 is YYREEE in the germline V gene (reference sequence). V lost 7 bases, J lost 3 bases, and 14 bases lay in between. The CDR3 spells CASGSPGDYEQYF. The CDR3 DNA reads as TGTGCCAGCGGATCCCCAGGGGACTACGAGCAGTACTTC.

V gene TRBV24-1 combines with J gene TRBJ2-2; D perhaps matches TRBD1 (5 bases). The CDR3 contains 14 residues. V was cut by 12 bases and J by 2 bases, with 15 bases left in between. Germline values: CDR1 KGHDR, CDR2 SFDVKD. The CDR3 reads CAPIGQGNTGELFF. CDR3 DNA sequence: TGTGCCCCCATCGGGCAGGGTAACACCGGGGAGCTGTTTTTT.

This chain connects TRBV7-5 to TRBJ1-3. TRBV7-5 is described as a pseudogene. CDR3 size: 17 residues. DNA for the CDR3: TGTGCCAGAAGCTTAGAGGGGGGGCTACCCTCTGGAAACACCATATATTTT. This translates into CARSLEGGLPSGNTIYF.

This clone was counted between two and nine times. CDR3 coding DNA: TGCGCCAGCAGCCAAGTGACTCCCGCCACCGGGGAGCTGTTTTTT. Translated, it gives CASSQVTPATGELFF. The gene calls are TRBV4-3 and TRBJ2-2; D call uncertain. The V end lost 1 base, the J end lost 4 bases, and 10 bases lay between the germline ends. The CDR3 spans 15 residues. Germline CDR1 reads LGHNA; CDR2 reads YSLEER.

V usage is TRBV3-1 (or the pseudogene TRBV3-2) and J usage is TRBJ1-2, with 7 bases matching TRBD1. The ends lost 1 base at V and 5 bases at J; junction bases unmatched: 7. The germline V gene has CDR1 LGHDT and CDR2 YNNKEL (reference sequence). The CDR3 sequence is 15 residues long. The CDR3, as DNA: TGTGCCAGCAGCCAAGCCGGGCAGGGGGTTTATGGCTACACCTTC. It is translated as CASSQAGQGVYGYTF.

This chain uses TRBV19 with TRBJ1-1, with 8 bases fitting TRBD1. Germline-derived CDR1 and CDR2 are LNHDA and SQIVND (reference sequence). Trimming at V came to 5 bases and at J to 0 bases, leaving 8 bases not matched to a gene. The CDR3 spans 16 residues. The CDR3 protein is CASSVTAGGLNTEAFF. The CDR3 bases are TGTGCCAGTAGTGTTACCGCAGGGGGCTTGAACACTGAAGCTTTCTTT.

J is TRBJ1-1 and V is TRBV18; D remains ambiguous. V lost 6 bases and J lost 1, with 15 bases in between. Germline V CDR1 and CDR2: KGHSH, LQKENI. This CDR3 has 15 residues. The CDR3 here is CASSPPGVRNTEAFF. DNA of the CDR3: TGTGCCAGCTCCCCTCCCGGGGTTCGGAACACTGAAGCTTTCTTT.

The V and J genes are TRBV6-2 or TRBV6-3 and TRBJ2-2; 8 nucleotides match TRBD2. This CDR3 region has 19 residues. CDR1 and CDR2 (germline): MNHEY, SVGEGT. J gave up 3 bases and V 2 bases, and 14 bases lay outside the gene matches. The CDR3 DNA follows: TGTGCCAGCAGTTACCCCCAAATGACGGGGGGGCCGTACACCGGGGAGCTGTTTTTT. This encodes CASSYPQMTGGPYTGELFF.

This clone appeared once. This chain links TRBV19 with TRBJ2-2; a weak D match, TRBD2 (7 bases). The CDR3 has 14 amino acids. Trimming removed 5 bases at V and 6 bases at J, with 13 bases between. Germline CDR1 is LNHDA and CDR2 is SQIVND (reference sequence). CDR3 sequence reads: CASSWGGMAGELFF. The CDR3 bases are TGTGCCAGTAGTTGGGGGGGCATGGCCGGGGAGCTGTTTTTT.

The rearrangement links TRBV5-1 to TRBJ2-3, with D possibly matching TRBD2 (6 bases). Germline assignment: CDR1 SGHRS and CDR2 YFSETQ. The CDR3 is made up of 17 amino acids. V lost 1 base and J 1 base, leaving 16 bases between the germline ends. The CDR3 sequence is CASSLWRGGQGTDTQYF. In DNA form, the CDR3 reads TGCGCCAGCAGCTTGTGGCGGGGAGGCCAGGGCACAGATACGCAGTATTTT.

The chain carries TRBV7-9 and TRBJ1-2, with a tentative D call TRBD1 (5 bases). V lost 0 bases and J lost 7, with 15 bases in between. CDR1 and CDR2 (germline): SEHNR, FQNEAQ (reference sequence). This CDR3 has 15 residues. DNA for the CDR3: TGTGCCAGCAGCTTAGCTCCCGACAGAGAGAGTGGCTACACCTTC. Amino acids: CASSLAPDRESGYTF. Drawing the rest from reference TRBV7-9 and TRBJ1-2, the complete variable domain is DTGVSQNPRHKITKRGQNVTFRCDPISEHNRLYWYRQTLGQGPEFLTYFQNEAQLEKSRLLSDRFSAERPKGSFSTLEIQRTEQGDSAMYLCASSLAPDRESGYTFGSGTRLTVV.

V and J are TRBV10-3 and TRBJ2-3; 7 nucleotides agree with TRBD2. CDR1 is ENHRY and CDR2 is SYGVKD in the germline V gene. The CDR3 totals 14 residues. V shed 10 bases and J 0 bases; nucleotides not matched to a gene: 7. In nucleotides, the CDR3 is TGTGCCACTCATTGGGGGGGGAGCACAGATACGCAGTATTTT. Translation: CATHWGGSTDTQYF.

On this clone: This sample also contains other DNA sequences that code for the same CDR3. The gene calls are TRBV5-1 and TRBJ1-5; TRBD1 matches 10 bases. CDR3 length equals 14 residues. V was clipped by 4 bases and J by 5 bases; unmatched bases: 3. Germline CDR1 and CDR2: SGHRS and YFSETQ. CDR3 protein: CASSVGQGDQPQHF. CDR3 coding DNA: TGCGCCAGCAGCGTTGGACAGGGGGATCAGCCCCAGCATTTT.

The chain links TRBV21-1 to TRBJ1-5; the D segment call TRBD1 is taken from the table without a DNA check. TRBV21-1 is a pseudogene. The CDR3 is 17 amino acids. CDR3 amino acids: CASSLRETGVSNQPQHF. Here the CDR3 DNA reads TGTGCCAGCTCCCTAAGGGAAACAGGGGTTAGCAATCAGCCCCAGCATTTT.